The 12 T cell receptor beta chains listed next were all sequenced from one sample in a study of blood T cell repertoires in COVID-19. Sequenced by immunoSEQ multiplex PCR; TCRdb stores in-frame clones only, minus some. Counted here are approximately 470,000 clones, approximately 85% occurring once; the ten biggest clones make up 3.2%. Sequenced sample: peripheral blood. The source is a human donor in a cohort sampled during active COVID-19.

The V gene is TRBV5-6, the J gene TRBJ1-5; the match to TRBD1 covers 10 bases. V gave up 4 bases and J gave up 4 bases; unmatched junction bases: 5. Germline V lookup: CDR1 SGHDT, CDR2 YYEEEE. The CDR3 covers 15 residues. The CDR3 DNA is TGTGCCAGCAGCCGAAAGGGACAGGGGAATCAGCCCCAGCATTTT. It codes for CASSRKGQGNQPQHF.

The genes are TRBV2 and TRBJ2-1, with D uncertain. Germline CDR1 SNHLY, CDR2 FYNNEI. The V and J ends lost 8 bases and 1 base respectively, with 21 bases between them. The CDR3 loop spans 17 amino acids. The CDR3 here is CASETAKSGGSYNEQFF. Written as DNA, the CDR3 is TGTGCCAGCGAAACCGCGAAGTCAGGTGGGTCCTACAATGAGCAGTTCTTC.

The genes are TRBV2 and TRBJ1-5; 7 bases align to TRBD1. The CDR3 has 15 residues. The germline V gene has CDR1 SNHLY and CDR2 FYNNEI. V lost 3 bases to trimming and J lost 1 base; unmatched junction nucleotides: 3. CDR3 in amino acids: CASSENRGSNQPQHF. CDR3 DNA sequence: TGTGCCAGCAGTGAGAACAGGGGAAGCAATCAGCCCCAGCATTTT.

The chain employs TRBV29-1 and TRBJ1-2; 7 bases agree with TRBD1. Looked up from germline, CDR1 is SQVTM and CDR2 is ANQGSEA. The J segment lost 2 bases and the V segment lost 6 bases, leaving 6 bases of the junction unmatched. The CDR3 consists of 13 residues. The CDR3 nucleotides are TGCAGCGTAGATTTACAGGGGAACTATGGCTACACCTTC. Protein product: CSVDLQGNYGYTF.

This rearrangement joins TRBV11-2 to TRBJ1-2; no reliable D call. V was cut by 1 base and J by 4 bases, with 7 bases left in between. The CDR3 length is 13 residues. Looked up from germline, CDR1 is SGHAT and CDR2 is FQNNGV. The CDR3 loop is CASSLGGVYGYTF. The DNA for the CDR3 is TGTGCCAGCAGCTTAGGCGGAGTCTATGGCTACACCTTC.

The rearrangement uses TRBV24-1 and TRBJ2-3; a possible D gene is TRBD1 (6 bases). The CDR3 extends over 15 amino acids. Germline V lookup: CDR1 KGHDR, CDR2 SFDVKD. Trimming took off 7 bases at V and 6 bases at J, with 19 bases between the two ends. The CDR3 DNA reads TGTGCCACCAGCGAGGGGGACACCGGGATGGATACGCAGTATTTT. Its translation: CATSEGDTGMDTQYF.

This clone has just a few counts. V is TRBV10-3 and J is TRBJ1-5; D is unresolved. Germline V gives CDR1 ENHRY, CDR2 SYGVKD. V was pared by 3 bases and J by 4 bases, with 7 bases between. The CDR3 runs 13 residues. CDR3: CAISDEANQPQHF. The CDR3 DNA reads TGTGCCATCAGTGATGAAGCTAATCAGCCCCAGCATTTT.

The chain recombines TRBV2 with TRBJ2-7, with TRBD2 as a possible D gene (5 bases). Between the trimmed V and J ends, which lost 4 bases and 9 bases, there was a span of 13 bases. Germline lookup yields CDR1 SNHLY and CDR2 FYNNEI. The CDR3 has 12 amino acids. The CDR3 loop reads CASSVDRRGQYF. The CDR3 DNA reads TGTGCCAGCAGTGTGGACCGCCGGGGGCAGTACTTC.

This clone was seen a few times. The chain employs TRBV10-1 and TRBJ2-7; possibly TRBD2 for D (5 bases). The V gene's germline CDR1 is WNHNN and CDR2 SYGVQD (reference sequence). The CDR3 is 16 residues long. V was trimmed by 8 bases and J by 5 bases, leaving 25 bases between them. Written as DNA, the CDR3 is TGCGCCAGCCGGGCGGGTCAGCTTCATCCTGGGGACGAGCAGTACTTC. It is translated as CASRAGQLHPGDEQYF.

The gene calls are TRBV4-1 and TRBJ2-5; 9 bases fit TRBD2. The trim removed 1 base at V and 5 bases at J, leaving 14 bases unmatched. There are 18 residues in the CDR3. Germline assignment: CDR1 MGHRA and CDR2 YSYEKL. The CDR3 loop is CASSQGPVGGRVRETQYF. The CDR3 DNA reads TGCGCCAGCAGCCAAGGGCCGGTCGGCGGGAGGGTTCGCGAGACCCAGTACTTC.

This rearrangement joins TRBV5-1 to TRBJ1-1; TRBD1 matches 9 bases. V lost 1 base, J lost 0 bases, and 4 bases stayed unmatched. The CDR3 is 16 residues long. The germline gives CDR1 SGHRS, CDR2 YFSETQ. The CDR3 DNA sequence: TGCGCCAGCAGCTTGACGACAGGGGGTTTGAACACTGAAGCTTTCTTT. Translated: CASSLTTGGLNTEAFF.

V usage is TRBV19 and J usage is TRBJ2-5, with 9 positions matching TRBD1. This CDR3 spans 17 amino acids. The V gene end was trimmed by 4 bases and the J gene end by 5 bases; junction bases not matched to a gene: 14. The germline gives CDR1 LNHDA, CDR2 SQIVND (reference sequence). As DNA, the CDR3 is TGTGCCAGTAGTAAGACGGGACAGGGTCGGTCGAGGGAGACCCAGTACTTC. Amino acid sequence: CASSKTGQGRSRETQYF.